This TCR beta chain was captured in a study of blood T cell repertoires in COVID-19. Participant ages covered roughly 18 to 90 years across approximately 25 US areas. For this clone: A junction end diverges from the germline sequence, so it may reflect a read error.

Clones were sequenced by immunoSEQ multiplex PCR, and TCRdb holds only the in-frame ones, with some missing. The sample has fewer than 250,000 clones; roughly nine tenths are singletons. The CDR3 extends over 10 amino acids. The V gene's germline CDR1 is SGHTS and CDR2 YDEGEE. The sequenced sample consisted of PBMCs or T cells enriched from blood (not recorded which). The clonotype was recovered from a man aged 30-40 years who had recovered from COVID-19. V usage is TRBV5-8 and J usage is TRBJ1-4, with a possible D match to TRBD1 (5 bases). The CDR3 loop is CASSLTRQRF. The DNA for the CDR3 is TGTGCCAGCAGCTTGACGAGACAGAGGTTT. Full variable domain (rest looked up from reference TRBV5-8 and TRBJ1-4): EAGVTQSPTHLIKTRGQQATLRCSPISGHTSVYWYQQALGLGLQFLLWYDEGEERNRGNFPPRFSGRQFPNYSSELNVNALELEDSALYLCASSLTRQRFGSGTQLSVL.